This T cell receptor beta chain was identified in a study of beta chain features in type 1 diabetes. Study-wide context: 107,917,701 sorted cells were examined across all samples. General study results and limits: Resolution of whether HLA type affects TCRB rearrangement was not achieved here.

The CDR3 is 15 residues long. With 1 base clipped from V and 3 bases from J, the junction kept 6 bases outside the gene matches. The germline CDR1 and CDR2 sequences are SGHTA and FQGNSA. A few counts support this clone. Its antigen remains unidentified. The isolated RNA, all of it, was reverse transcribed, so expressed TCRB transcripts were what got sequenced. Some clones are missing from TCRdb's copy, which holds only in-frame ones; the method was immunoSEQ multiplex PCR. The sample lists about 220,000 clones, roughly 11% occurring once. The receptor was isolated from a man between 18 and 29 years old in good health. The chain recombines TRBV7-2 with TRBJ2-7; TRBD2 matches 7 bases. The sample comprised central memory CD4+ T cells from blood. CDR3 region: CASSLDAREYYEQYF. The CDR3, as DNA: TGTGCCAGCAGCTTAGACGCGCGGGAGTACTACGAGCAGTACTTC.